This TCR beta chain was profiled in a study of OX40 agonist ivuxolimab in advanced cancers. Study results and caveats: In general, CD8+ T cells held more expanded clones than CD4+ did, on average.

This clone appeared once. The antigen is undetermined. Using immunoSEQ multiplex PCR, the repertoire was profiled, and TCRdb retains in-frame clones only, with some absent. The table includes roughly 8,200 clones, about 80% detected once. The CDR3 runs 16 residues. Germline V gene lookup returns CDR1 SGHTA and CDR2 FQGTGA. V was pared by 5 bases and J by 5 bases, with 15 bases of the junction left unmatched. Sequencing used CD4+ or CD8+ T cells sorted from blood, obtained in a trial of the OX40 agonist ivuxolimab. This sequence originates from an adult with an advanced solid tumor such as melanoma, head and neck, liver or kidney cancer. The rearrangement links TRBV7-3 to TRBJ2-7; 7 bases are shared with TRBD2. The CDR3 reads CASSPPWGGNINEQYF. The CDR3, as DNA: TGTGCCAGCAGCCCTCCGTGGGGAGGGAACATAAACGAGCAGTACTTC.